The next 11 T cell receptor beta chains were all read from a single sample in a study of T cells in Graves' hyperthyroidism and ophthalmopathy. RNA transcripts provided the source from which TCR beta CDR3 regions were amplified. HTBI primers were used for first-round RT-PCR of the TCR CDR3. TCRdb passed the multiplex PCR reads through MiXCR, listing each CDR3 protein once. This table holds 500,000 to 750,000 distinct CDR3 sequences, 12% to 15% found once. The sequenced sample was blood. The receptors shown here come from a woman aged 18-30 years with Graves' ophthalmopathy.

This clonotype was picked up a small number of times. The CDR3 DNA is TGTGCCAGCAGTTATAATCCCGCAGGGGAGAGAGGGGGCACAGATACGCAGTATTTT. Translating gives CASSYNPAGERGGTDTQYF. This chain links TRBV6-2 or TRBV6-3 with TRBJ2-3, with D possibly matching TRBD1 (6 bases). V dropped 3 bases and J dropped 1 base, with 23 bases sitting between them. The length of the CDR3 is 19 residues. Germline V gene sequence: CDR1 MNHEY, CDR2 SVGEGT.

This clonotype was counted at least ten times. The chain combines TRBV28 with TRBJ1-5; D not resolved. With 7 bases removed from V and 3 bases from J, the gap between germline ends came to 10 bases. The CDR3 is made up of 13 amino acids. Germline loops: CDR1 MDHEN, CDR2 SYDVKM. CDR3 sequence: CASTTQTNQPQHF. CDR3 nucleotide sequence: TGTGCCAGCACCACCCAGACCAATCAGCCCCAGCATTTT.

The chain has TRBV6-1 and TRBJ2-3; 9 bases match TRBD1. After removal of 6 bases from V and 1 base from J, the junction contained 14 bases not matched to a gene. Germline V CDR1 and CDR2: MNHNS, SASEGT. CDR3 length equals 18 residues. The CDR3 DNA follows: TGTGCCAGCAGCACCGGGACAGGGTATTATATCGGCACAGATACGCAGTATTTT. It yields the protein CASSTGTGYYIGTDTQYF.

This clonotype has at least ten counts. The J gene is TRBJ2-3, the V gene TRBV9; D is unresolved. The CDR3 totals 16 residues. Trimming stripped 0 bases from V and 0 bases from J, with 11 bases between. Germline values: CDR1 SGDLS, CDR2 YYNGEE. CDR3: CASSVGSSTSTDTQYF. The CDR3 nucleotides are TGTGCCAGCAGCGTAGGTAGTTCCACTAGCACAGATACGCAGTATTTT.

Notes on this clonotype: A read error is possible here, since a much larger clone lies one base away. This chain links TRBV7-2 with TRBJ1-2; no reliable D call. The CDR3 has 13 amino acids. In germline, CDR1 is SGHTA, CDR2 FQGNSA. As DNA, the CDR3 is TGTGCCAGCAGCCCCAGGAATAACCATGGCTACACCTTC. Translating gives CASSPRNNHGYTF.

CDR3 sequence reads: CSARTGGSVLEQYF. CDR3 nucleotide sequence: TGCAGTGCAAGAACAGGGGGAAGCGTTCTCGAGCAGTACTTC. The V gene is TRBV20-1, the J gene TRBJ2-7; 8 bases are shared with TRBD1. The germline V gene encodes CDR1 DFQATT and CDR2 SNEGSKA (reference sequence). CDR3 size: 14 residues. V gave up 6 bases and J gave up 6 bases; unmatched junction bases: 13.

At least ten counts were recorded for this clonotype. This sequence joins TRBV20-1 and TRBJ1-5; D may be TRBD1 (6 bases). The ends were cut back, 0 bases at V and 4 bases at J, with 10 bases in the middle. The CDR3 extends over 14 amino acids. The germline CDR1 and CDR2 sequences are DFQATT and SNEGSKA (reference sequence). CDR3 coding DNA: TGCAGTGCTAGAGAAGACAGGAATAATCAGCCCCAGCATTTT. Amino acid sequence: CSAREDRNNQPQHF.

The chain couples TRBV29-1 to TRBJ2-7, with 8 bases aligning to TRBD2. V lost 3 bases to trimming and J lost 2 bases; unmatched junction nucleotides: 3. Looked up from germline, CDR1 is SQVTM and CDR2 is ANQGSEA. This CDR3 is 13 amino acids long. CDR3: CSVELAGTYEQYF. The CDR3 DNA sequence: TGCAGCGTTGAGTTAGCGGGGACCTACGAGCAGTACTTC.

The chain recombines TRBV6-2 or TRBV6-3 with TRBJ2-1, with TRBD2 matching 12 bases. Unmatched junction bases numbered 9, after V lost 2 bases and J lost 7 bases. Germline CDR1 reads MNHEY; CDR2 reads SVGEGT. The CDR3 contains 17 residues. The CDR3 DNA sequence: TGTGCCAGCAGTTACACCTCGGGACTAGCGGGCACGAATGAGCAGTTCTTC. Its protein product is CASSYTSGLAGTNEQFF.

This clonotype appeared a few times. The chain has TRBV10-3 and TRBJ1-6, with D perhaps matching TRBD1 (6 bases). Trimming shortened V by 3 bases and J by 7 bases, and 7 bases separated the two germline ends. The V gene's germline CDR1 is ENHRY and CDR2 SYGVKD. The CDR3 is made up of 13 amino acids. CDR3: CAISDRGNSPLHF. Here the CDR3 DNA reads TGTGCCATCAGTGACAGGGGCAATTCACCCCTCCACTTT.

This clonotype was counted only a few times. Here the CDR3 DNA reads TGTGCCACCAGTGATTTCGGCGGAAGTGAGCAGTTCTTC. Protein product: CATSDFGGSEQFF. V is TRBV24-1 and J is TRBJ2-1; D gene unclear. The CDR3 covers 13 residues. Trimming removed 1 base from V and 9 bases from J, with 9 bases in between. The germline V gene has CDR1 KGHDR and CDR2 SFDVKD.